Detailed here is one TCR beta chain. Using immunoSEQ multiplex PCR, the repertoire was profiled, and TCRdb retains in-frame clones only, with some absent. The sample contains roughly 200,000 clones, about 90% of which appear only once. The data are from a study of blood T cell repertoires in COVID-19. Trimming shortened V by 3 bases and J by 2 bases, and 11 bases separated the two germline ends. Germline loops: CDR1 MDHEN, CDR2 SYDVKM. This CDR3 comprises 14 residues. The receptor was derived from a man aged 50 to 59 with acute or convalescent COVID-19. The specimen sequenced was peripheral blood. This chain connects TRBV28 to TRBJ2-7; D is undetermined. CDR3 protein: CASSFETSTYEQYV. The CDR3 region has the DNA TGTGCCAGCAGTTTCGAGACAAGTACCTACGAGCAGTACGTC.